Sequencing of this T cell receptor (beta chain) was carried out in a study of low-dose radiotherapy and immunotherapy resistance in tumors. On the study more broadly: Every 2 weeks, cohort 1 got 0.5 Gy, reaching 6.5 Gy to the planning target volume.

This clonotype was observed once. Germline values: CDR1 SGHRS, CDR2 YFSETQ. Trimming took 4 bases from V and 4 from J, leaving 14 bases between them. The length of the CDR3 is 15 residues. Primers targeting TRAV and TRBV primed first-strand cDNA, covering alpha and beta chains. A constant-region primer paired with the V-primer adapter amplified TCRs over approximately 19 PCR cycles. MiXCR, applied by TCRdb to the reads, yields one record per CDR3 protein. The data show 35,000 to 50,000 distinct CDR3 sequences, around 30% seen once. The time point denotes: before trial treatment. Donors received a regimen that comprised nivolumab, ipilimumab, aspirin, low-dose cyclophosphamide and low-dose radiotherapy.

This chain uses TRBV5-1 with TRBJ2-2; D call uncertain. The material was PBMCs, obtained before treatment. The receptor's source is a male donor with gallbladder cancer. The CDR3 is CASSLPSQLTGELFF. The CDR3 DNA reads as TGCGCCAGCAGCCTACCTTCACAACTCACCGGGGAGCTGTTTTTT.